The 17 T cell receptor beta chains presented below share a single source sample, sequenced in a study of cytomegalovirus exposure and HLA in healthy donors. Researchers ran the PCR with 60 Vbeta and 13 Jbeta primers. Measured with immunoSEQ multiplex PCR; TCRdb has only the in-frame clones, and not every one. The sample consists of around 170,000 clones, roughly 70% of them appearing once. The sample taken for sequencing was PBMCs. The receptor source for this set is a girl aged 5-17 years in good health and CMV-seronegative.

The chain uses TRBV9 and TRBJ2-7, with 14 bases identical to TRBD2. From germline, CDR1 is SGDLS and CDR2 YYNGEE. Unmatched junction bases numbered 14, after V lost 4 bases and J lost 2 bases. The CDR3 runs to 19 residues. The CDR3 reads CASSSSGTSGGPTAYEQYF. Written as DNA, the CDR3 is TGTGCCAGCAGCTCGTCCGGGACTAGCGGGGGTCCAACCGCCTACGAGCAGTACTTC.

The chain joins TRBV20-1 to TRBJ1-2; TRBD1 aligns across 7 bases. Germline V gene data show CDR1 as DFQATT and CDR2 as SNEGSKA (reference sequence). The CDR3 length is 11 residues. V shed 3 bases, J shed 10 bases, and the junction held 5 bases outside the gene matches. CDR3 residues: CSASPGQFYTF. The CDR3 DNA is TGCAGTGCTAGTCCGGGACAGTTCTACACCTTC.

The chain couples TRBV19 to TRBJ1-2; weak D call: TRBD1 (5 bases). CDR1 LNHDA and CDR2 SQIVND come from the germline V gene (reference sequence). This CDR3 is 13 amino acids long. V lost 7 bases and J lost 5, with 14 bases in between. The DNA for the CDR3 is TGTGCCAGTACCGCTACAGGAGATTATGGCTACACCTTC. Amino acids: CASTATGDYGYTF.

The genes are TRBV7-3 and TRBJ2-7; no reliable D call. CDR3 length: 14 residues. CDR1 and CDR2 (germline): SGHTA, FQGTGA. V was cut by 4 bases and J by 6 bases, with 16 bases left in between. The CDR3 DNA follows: TGTGCCAGCAGCTCCGGGTCCCGAGAACGCGAGCAGTACTTC. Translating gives CASSSGSREREQYF.

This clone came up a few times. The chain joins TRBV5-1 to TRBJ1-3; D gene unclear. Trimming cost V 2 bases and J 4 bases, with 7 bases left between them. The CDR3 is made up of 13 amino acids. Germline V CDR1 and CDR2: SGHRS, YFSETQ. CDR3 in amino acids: CASSFEGGNTIYF. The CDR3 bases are TGCGCCAGCAGCTTTGAGGGCGGAAACACCATATATTTT.

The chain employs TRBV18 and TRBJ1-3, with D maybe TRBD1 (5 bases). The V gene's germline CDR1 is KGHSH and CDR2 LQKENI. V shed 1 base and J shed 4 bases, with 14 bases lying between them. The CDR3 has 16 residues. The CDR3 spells CASSPQQGTSGNTIYF. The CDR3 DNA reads TGTGCCAGCTCACCACAACAAGGGACTTCGGGAAACACCATATATTTT.

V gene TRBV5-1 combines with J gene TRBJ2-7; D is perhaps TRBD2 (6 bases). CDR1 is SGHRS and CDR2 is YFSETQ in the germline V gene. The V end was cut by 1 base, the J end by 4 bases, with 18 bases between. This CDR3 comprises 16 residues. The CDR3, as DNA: TGCGCCAGCAGCTTGATCCTTCCCGGGACTGATTACGAGCAGTACTTC. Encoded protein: CASSLILPGTDYEQYF.

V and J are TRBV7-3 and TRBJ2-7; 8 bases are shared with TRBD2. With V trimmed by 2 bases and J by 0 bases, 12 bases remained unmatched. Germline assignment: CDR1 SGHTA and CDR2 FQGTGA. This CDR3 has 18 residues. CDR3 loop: CASSLAGGISRVSYEQYF. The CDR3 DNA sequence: TGTGCCAGCAGCTTAGCGGGGGGTATCTCACGGGTCTCCTACGAGCAGTACTTC. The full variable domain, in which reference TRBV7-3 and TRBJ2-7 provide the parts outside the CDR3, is GAGVSQTPSNKVTEKGKYVELRCDPISGHTALYWYRQSLGQGPEFLIYFQGTGAADDSGLPNDRFFAVRPEGSVSTLKIQRTERGDSAVYLCASSLAGGISRVSYEQYFGPGTRLTVT.

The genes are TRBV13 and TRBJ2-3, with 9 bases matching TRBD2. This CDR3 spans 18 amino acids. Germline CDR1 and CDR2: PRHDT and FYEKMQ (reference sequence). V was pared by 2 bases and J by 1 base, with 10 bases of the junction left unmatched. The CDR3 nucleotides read TGTGCCAGCAGCTTAAGATTGGGGCGGGGGGGCCGCACAGATACGCAGTATTTT. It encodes CASSLRLGRGGRTDTQYF.

The CDR3 coding sequence is TGTGCCAGACCCGAGAACGGTCAGCCCCAGCATTTT. This gives the protein CARPENGQPQHF. The chain joins TRBV27 to TRBJ1-5, with D unclear. Germline V gene sequence: CDR1 MNHEY, CDR2 SMNVEV (reference sequence). The CDR3 length is 12 residues. V dropped 9 bases and J dropped 6 bases, with 12 bases sitting between them.

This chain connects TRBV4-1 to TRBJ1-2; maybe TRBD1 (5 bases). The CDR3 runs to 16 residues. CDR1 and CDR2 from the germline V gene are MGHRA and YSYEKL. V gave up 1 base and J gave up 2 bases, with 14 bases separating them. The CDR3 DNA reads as TGCGCCAGCAGCCAAGGGGCCCGGGGGGACAACTATGGCTACACCTTC. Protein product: CASSQGARGDNYGYTF.

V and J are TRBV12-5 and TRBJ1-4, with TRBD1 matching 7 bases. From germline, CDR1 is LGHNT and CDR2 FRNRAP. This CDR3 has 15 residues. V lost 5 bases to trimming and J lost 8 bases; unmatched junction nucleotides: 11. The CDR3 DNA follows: TGTGCTAGTGGTGAACAGGGGAAGGAGGAAGAAAAACTGTTTTTT. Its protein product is CASGEQGKEEEKLFF.

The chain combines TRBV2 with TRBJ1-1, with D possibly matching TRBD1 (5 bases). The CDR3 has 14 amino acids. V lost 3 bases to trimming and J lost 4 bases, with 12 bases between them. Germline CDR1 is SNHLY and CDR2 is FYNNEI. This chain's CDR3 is CASSEEGRGTEAFF. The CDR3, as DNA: TGTGCCAGCAGTGAGGAGGGGCGCGGCACTGAAGCTTTCTTT. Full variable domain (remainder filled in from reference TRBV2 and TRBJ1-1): EPEVTQTPSHQVTQMGQEVILRCVPISNHLYFYWYRQILGQKVEFLVSFYNNEISEKSEIFDDQFSVERPDGSNFTLKIRSTKLEDSAMYFCASSEEGRGTEAFFGQGTRLTVV.

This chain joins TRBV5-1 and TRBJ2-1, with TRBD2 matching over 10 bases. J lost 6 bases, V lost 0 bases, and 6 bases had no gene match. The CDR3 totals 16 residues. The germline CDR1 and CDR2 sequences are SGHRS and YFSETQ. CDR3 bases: TGCGCCAGCAGCTTGGCCGGCAGCGGGGGGGCCAATGAGCAGTTCTTC. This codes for CASSLAGSGGANEQFF.

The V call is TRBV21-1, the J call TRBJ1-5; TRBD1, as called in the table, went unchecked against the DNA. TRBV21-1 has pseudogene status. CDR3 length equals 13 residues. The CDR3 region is CASSKGAEQPQHF. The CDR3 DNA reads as TGTGCCAGCAGCAAAGGTGCAGAACAGCCCCAGCATTTT.

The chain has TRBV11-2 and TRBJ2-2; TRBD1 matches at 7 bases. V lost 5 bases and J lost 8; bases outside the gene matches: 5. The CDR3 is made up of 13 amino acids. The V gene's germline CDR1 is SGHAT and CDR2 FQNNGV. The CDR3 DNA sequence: TGTGCCAGCAGCGTCCAGGGGGTGGGGGAGCTGTTTTTT. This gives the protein CASSVQGVGELFF. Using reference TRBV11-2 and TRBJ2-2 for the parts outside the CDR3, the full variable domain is EAGVAQSPRYKIIEKRQSVAFWCNPISGHATLYWYQQILGQGPKLLIQFQNNGVVDDSQLPKDRFSAERLKGVDSTLKIQPAKLEDSAVYLCASSVQGVGELFFGEGSRLTVL.

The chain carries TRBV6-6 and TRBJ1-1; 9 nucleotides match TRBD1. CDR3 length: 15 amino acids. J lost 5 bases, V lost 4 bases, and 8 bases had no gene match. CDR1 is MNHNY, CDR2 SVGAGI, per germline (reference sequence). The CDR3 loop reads CASSFNRGRGTEAFF. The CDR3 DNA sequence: TGTGCCAGCAGTTTTAACAGGGGGCGCGGGACTGAAGCTTTCTTT.